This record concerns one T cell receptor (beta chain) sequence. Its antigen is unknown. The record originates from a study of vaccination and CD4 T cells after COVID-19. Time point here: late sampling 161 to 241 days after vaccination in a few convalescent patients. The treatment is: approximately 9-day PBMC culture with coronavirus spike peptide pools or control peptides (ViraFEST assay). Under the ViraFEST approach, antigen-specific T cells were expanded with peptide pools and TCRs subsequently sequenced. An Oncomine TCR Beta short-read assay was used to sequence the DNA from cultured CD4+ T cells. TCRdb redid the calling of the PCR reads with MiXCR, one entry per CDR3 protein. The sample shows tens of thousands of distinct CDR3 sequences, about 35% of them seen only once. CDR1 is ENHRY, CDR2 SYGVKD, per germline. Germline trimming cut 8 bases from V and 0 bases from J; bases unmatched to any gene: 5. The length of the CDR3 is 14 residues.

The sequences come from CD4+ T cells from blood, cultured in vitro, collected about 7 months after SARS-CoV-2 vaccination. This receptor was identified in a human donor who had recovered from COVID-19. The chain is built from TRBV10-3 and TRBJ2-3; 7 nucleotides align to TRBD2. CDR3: CAIYSGLSTDTQYF. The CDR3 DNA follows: TGTGCCATCTATAGCGGGCTCAGCACAGATACGCAGTATTTT.